What follows are 10 T cell receptor beta chains derived from one specimen sequenced in a study of control samples from healthy donors and cancer patients. TCRdb keeps only in-frame clones here, not all; method: immunoSEQ multiplex PCR. Here the sample spans 95,000 to 100,000 clones, 80% to 90% being singletons. The sequenced material came from blood. Source of these receptors: a young man in good health.

With regard to this clone: This same CDR3 is encoded by further DNA sequences in the sample. The V call is TRBV4-1, the J call TRBJ2-1; 11 bases fit TRBD2. The CDR3 length is 16 residues. CDR1 and CDR2 from the germline V gene are MGHRA and YSYEKL. The junction had 3 bases not matched to a gene; V was cut back by 1 base and J by 4 bases. CDR3 coding DNA: TGCGCCAGCAGCCAAGGCCGGACTAGCGGGTACAATGAGCAGTTCTTC. Translated: CASSQGRTSGYNEQFF.

This clone has a handful of counts. This chain joins TRBV25-1 and TRBJ1-2; maybe TRBD1 (5 bases). CDR3 size: 15 residues. V lost 2 bases and J 5 bases, leaving 15 bases between the germline ends. Germline V lookup: CDR1 MGHDK, CDR2 SYGVNS. The chain's CDR3 is CASSERGSRAYGYTF. CDR3 coding DNA: TGTGCCAGCAGTGAACGGGGGTCGAGGGCTTATGGCTACACCTTC.

The J gene is TRBJ1-2, the V gene TRBV6-5; D ambiguous. The CDR3 sequence is 12 residues long. V lost 7 bases, J lost 8 bases, and 14 bases lay in between. Germline assignment: CDR1 MNHEY and CDR2 SVGAGI. The CDR3 loop reads CASNTDLGGYTF. Here the CDR3 DNA reads TGTGCCAGCAACACAGACCTGGGAGGCTACACCTTC.

This clone appeared a few times. The gene calls are TRBV28 and TRBJ1-1; weak D call: TRBD1 (6 bases). Trimming pared 6 bases from V and 11 bases from J, leaving 13 bases between. CDR3 length equals 11 residues. The germline gives CDR1 MDHEN, CDR2 SYDVKM. CDR3 DNA: TGTGCCAGCAGGGCAGGGGTTAGCGCTTTCTTT. The encoded protein is CASRAGVSAFF.

The chain couples TRBV7-2 to TRBJ1-5; D ambiguous. Per the germline V gene, CDR1 is SGHTA and CDR2 is FQGNSA. CDR3 length: 15 residues. Trimming cost V 2 bases and J 3 bases, with 11 bases left between them. DNA of the CDR3: TGTGCCAGCAGCTTATCGTGGCAGAACAATCAGCCCCAGCATTTT. Translation gives CASSLSWQNNQPQHF.

The chain has TRBV30 and TRBJ1-6; D not resolved. With 5 bases removed from V and 10 bases from J, the gap between germline ends came to 12 bases. The CDR3 is 12 amino acids. CDR1 GTSNPN and CDR2 SVGIG come from the germline V gene (reference sequence). CDR3 loop: CAWDHISSPLHF. For the CDR3, the DNA is TGTGCCTGGGACCATATCTCGTCACCCCTCCACTTT.

The J gene is TRBJ2-1, the V gene TRBV28; 14 bases are shared with TRBD2. Looked up from germline, CDR1 is MDHEN and CDR2 is SYDVKM. The CDR3 contains 18 residues. V was pared by 9 bases and J by 3 bases, with 13 bases of the junction left unmatched. CDR3 in DNA: TGTGCCAGTACCGGGACTAGCGGGAGAAAGGGCGTCTACAATGAGCAGTTCTTC. Translation gives CASTGTSGRKGVYNEQFF.

J is TRBJ1-6 and V is TRBV9; D possibly corresponds to TRBD1 (6 bases). The CDR3 has 14 amino acids. The V end was cut by 2 bases, the J end by 9 bases, with 12 bases between. The germline gives CDR1 SGDLS, CDR2 YYNGEE. CDR3 bases: TGTGCCAGCAGCGTTGGGGGCCGGAGTTCACCCCTCCACTTT. Its protein product is CASSVGGRSSPLHF. The variable domain in full, completed from reference TRBV9 and TRBJ1-6, reads DSGVTQTPKHLITATGQRVTLRCSPRSGDLSVYWYQQSLDQGLQFLIQYYNGEERAKGNILERFSAQQFPDLHSELNLSSLELGDSALYFCASSVGGRSSPLHFGNGTRLTVT.

The genes are TRBV3-1 (or the pseudogene TRBV3-2) and TRBJ2-5, with D possibly TRBD2 on 5 matching bases. The germline V and J ends were trimmed by 4 bases and 4 bases, with 16 bases remaining between them. The CDR3 has 15 amino acids. Looked up from germline, CDR1 is LGHDT and CDR2 is YNNKEL (reference sequence). The CDR3 loop is CASSPEVLASETQYF. The CDR3 DNA sequence: TGTGCCAGCAGCCCCGAGGTATTAGCGTCAGAGACCCAGTACTTC.

The chain carries TRBV6-6 and TRBJ2-1; weak D call: TRBD1 (6 bases). Deletions cut 4 bases from V and 3 bases from J, with 13 bases between. The length of the CDR3 is 15 residues. Germline CDR1 MNHNY, CDR2 SVGAGI (reference sequence). The CDR3 bases are TGTGCCAGCAGTTCACGACAGGCCTACTACAATGAGCAGTTCTTC. Translation: CASSSRQAYYNEQFF.